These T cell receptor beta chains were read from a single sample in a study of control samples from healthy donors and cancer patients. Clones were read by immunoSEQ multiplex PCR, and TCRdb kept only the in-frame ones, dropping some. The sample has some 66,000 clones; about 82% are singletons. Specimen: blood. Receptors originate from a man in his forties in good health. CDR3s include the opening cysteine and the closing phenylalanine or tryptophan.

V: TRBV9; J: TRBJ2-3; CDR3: CASSENRGRWSSTDTQYF
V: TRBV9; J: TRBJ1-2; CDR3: CASSVAVPGDGYTF
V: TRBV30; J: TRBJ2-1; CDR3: CAWRGESYNEQFF
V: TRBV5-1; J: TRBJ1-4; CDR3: CASSVTGSATNEKLFF
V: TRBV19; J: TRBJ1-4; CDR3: CASSMGATNEKLFF
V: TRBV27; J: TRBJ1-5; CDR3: CASSPDGQANQPQHF
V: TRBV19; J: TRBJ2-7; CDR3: CASSAQGQGFYEQYF
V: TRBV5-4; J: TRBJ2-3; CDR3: CASSRQGEDTQYF
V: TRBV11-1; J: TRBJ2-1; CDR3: CASSLAFGQMYNEQFF
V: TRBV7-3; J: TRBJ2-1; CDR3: CASSQRGLAGSEQFF
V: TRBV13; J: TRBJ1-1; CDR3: CASSFGGLGESTMNTEAFF
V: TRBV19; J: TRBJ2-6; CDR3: CASSIHRGPSGANVLTF
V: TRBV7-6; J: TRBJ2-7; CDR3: CASSPPTTSNYF
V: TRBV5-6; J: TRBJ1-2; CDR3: CASESATYGYTF
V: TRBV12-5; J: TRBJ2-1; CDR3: CASGSSGTHNEQFF
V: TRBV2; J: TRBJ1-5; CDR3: CASSGRMADNQPQHF
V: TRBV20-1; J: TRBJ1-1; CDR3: CSRQGNTEAFF
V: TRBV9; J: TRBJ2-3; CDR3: CASSPGPSTDTQYF
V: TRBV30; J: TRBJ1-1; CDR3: CAWGEFEAFF
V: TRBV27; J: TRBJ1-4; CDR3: CASSRTGGREKLFF
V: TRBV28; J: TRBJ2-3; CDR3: CASSFSRGGTDTQYF
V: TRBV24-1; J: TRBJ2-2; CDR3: CATSDPGQIGRGELFF
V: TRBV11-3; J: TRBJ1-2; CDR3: CASSGYREPYGYTF
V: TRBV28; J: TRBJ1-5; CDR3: CASSTGTGLQPQHF
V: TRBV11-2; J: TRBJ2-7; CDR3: CASSLVWDLASYEQYF
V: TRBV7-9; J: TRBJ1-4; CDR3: CASSTRSREKLFF
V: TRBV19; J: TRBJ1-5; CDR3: CASRRTGTNQPQHF
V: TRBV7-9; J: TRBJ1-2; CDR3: CASSLAPRSGILNYGYTF
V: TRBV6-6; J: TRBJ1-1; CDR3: CASSRQTPRGTVNTEAFF
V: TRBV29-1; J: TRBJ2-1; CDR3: CSAAPSGGREQFF
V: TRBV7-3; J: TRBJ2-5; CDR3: CASSPSLEGGRETQYF
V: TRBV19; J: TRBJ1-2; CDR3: CASSPGGQINYGYTF
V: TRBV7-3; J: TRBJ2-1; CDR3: CASSLWSTRVKTEQFF
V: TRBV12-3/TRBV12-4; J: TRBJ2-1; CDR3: CASRSGTTIQFF
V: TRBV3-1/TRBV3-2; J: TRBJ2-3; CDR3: CARRFFGTSRDTQYF
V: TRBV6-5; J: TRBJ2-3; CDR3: CASSYGGASTDTQYF
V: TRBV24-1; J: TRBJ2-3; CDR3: CATSDGTDTQYF
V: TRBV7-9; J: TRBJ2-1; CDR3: CASSDDRGLAKINEQFF
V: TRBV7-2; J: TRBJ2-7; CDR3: CASSDSRGGEQYF
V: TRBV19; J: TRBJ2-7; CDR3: CASRESRDVSEQYF
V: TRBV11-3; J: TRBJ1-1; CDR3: CASSPPGQGQPNTEAFF
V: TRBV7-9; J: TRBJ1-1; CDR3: CASSPSGVLDTEAFF